Following are 15 T cell receptor beta chains from one sample sequenced in a study of T-cell reconstitution after alpha-beta-depleted transplantation in children. The TCRbeta library incorporated unique molecular identifiers. TCRdb analysed the PCR reads with MiXCR anew, one entry per CDR3 protein. Of 300,000 or so distinct CDR3 sequences listed, more than 8% are singletons. This specimen was PBMCs from the stem cell graft donor, taken from the stem cell graft. The source of these receptors is a human donor who donated a stem cell graft to a child with SCID.

This clonotype was detected ten times or more. The chain employs TRBV29-1 and TRBJ2-4, with 11 bases that match TRBD1. This CDR3 comprises 14 residues. Germline loops: CDR1 SQVTM, CDR2 ANQGSEA. V dropped 6 bases and J dropped 4; count of bases not matched to a gene: 5. Here the CDR3 reads CSVVGTGGKNIQYF. CDR3 nucleotide sequence: TGCAGCGTCGTGGGGACAGGGGGAAAAAACATTCAGTACTTC.

In this sample, this clonotype turned up a few times. The chain combines TRBV7-3 with TRBJ2-2; 9 nucleotides agree with TRBD2. Germline V gene lookup returns CDR1 SGHTA and CDR2 FQGTGA. This CDR3 is 16 amino acids long. The V gene end was trimmed by 5 bases and the J gene end by 0 bases; junction bases not matched to a gene: 4. CDR3 amino acids: CASSHKRGANTGELFF. CDR3 sequence (DNA): TGTGCCAGCAGCCATAAGCGGGGGGCGAACACCGGGGAGCTGTTTTTT.

V gene TRBV7-2 combines with J gene TRBJ2-5; the D gene could be TRBD1 or TRBD2 (6 bases each). The CDR3 sequence is 15 residues long. From germline, CDR1 is SGHTA and CDR2 FQGNSA. V was trimmed by 5 bases and J by 1 base, leaving 14 bases between them. The CDR3: CASSRNRGPQETQYF. The CDR3 DNA follows: TGTGCCAGCAGCCGTAACCGGGGGCCCCAAGAGACCCAGTACTTC.

This clonotype was seen more than once but under ten times. This chain joins TRBV6-6 and TRBJ1-1; no firm D call. Germline V lookup: CDR1 MNHNY, CDR2 SVGAGI (reference sequence). The CDR3 has 11 amino acids. With 5 bases removed from V and 5 bases from J, the gap between germline ends came to 6 bases. In nucleotides, the CDR3 is TGTGCCAGCAGTCTTCAAACTGAAGCTTTCTTT. Amino acids: CASSLQTEAFF.

This clonotype was counted only a few times. The chain couples TRBV29-1 to TRBJ2-1; 9 bases are a match to TRBD1. Per the germline V gene, CDR1 is SQVTM and CDR2 is ANQGSEA. The CDR3 spans 14 residues. The V and J ends lost 7 bases and 7 bases, in that order; junction bases with no gene match: 11. This CDR3 reads CSAARRDRVNEQFF. CDR3 in DNA: TGCAGCGCCGCGAGGAGGGACAGGGTAAATGAGCAGTTCTTC.

The chain carries TRBV6-5 and TRBJ1-2; 9 positions agree with TRBD1. Germline trimming cut 6 bases from V and 3 bases from J; bases unmatched to any gene: 5. From germline, CDR1 is MNHEY and CDR2 SVGAGI. CDR3 size: 14 residues. For the CDR3, the DNA is TGTGCCAGCAGCTACAGGGGGCTAGACTATGGCTACACCTTC. This sequence encodes CASSYRGLDYGYTF.

This clonotype appeared many times. The limits of the CDR3 on the DNA are not certain, so only TCRdb's listed CDR3 is given. The genes are TRBV6-4 and TRBJ2-2; no check of the table's D call, TRBD1, against the DNA was made. Germline V lookup: CDR1 MRHNA, CDR2 SNTAGT. The CDR3 contains 15 residues when both ends are counted. CDR3 amino acids: CASSSSGHSTGELFF.

This clonotype has a count of ten or more. V gene TRBV20-1 combines with J gene TRBJ1-6, with D unclear. Between the trimmed V and J ends, which lost 0 bases and 8 bases, there was a span of 14 bases. Per germline, CDR1 DFQATT and CDR2 SNEGSKA (reference sequence). The length of the CDR3 is 15 residues. The DNA for the CDR3 is TGCAGTGCTAGAGATAGGGCGGCCTGGGATTCACCCCTCCACTTT. It yields the protein CSARDRAAWDSPLHF.

This clonotype has a handful of counts. This sequence joins TRBV5-6 and TRBJ1-2; a weak D match, TRBD1 (6 bases). This CDR3 contains 15 residues. Germline lookup yields CDR1 SGHDT and CDR2 YYEEEE. Trimming left V 1 base short and J 1 base short, with 11 bases between. The CDR3 loop is CASSLWGAVNYGYTF. CDR3 in DNA: TGTGCCAGCAGCTTGTGGGGGGCGGTTAACTATGGCTACACCTTC.

This sequence joins TRBV6-1 and TRBJ2-3, with D maybe TRBD2 (5 bases). Germline values: CDR1 MNHNS, CDR2 SASEGT. The CDR3 covers 14 residues. V was shortened by 7 bases and J by 1 base, with 12 bases between the two germline ends. The CDR3 DNA is TGTGCCAGCACCGAGGGTTGGCGCACAGATACGCAGTATTTT. Protein sequence: CASTEGWRTDTQYF.

The chain recombines TRBV12-3 or TRBV12-4 with TRBJ1-3; D call uncertain. Trimming took off 3 bases at V and 4 bases at J, with 19 bases between the two ends. CDR3 size: 17 residues. CDR3 amino acids: CASSFFPLADGGNTIYF. The CDR3 DNA reads TGTGCCAGCAGTTTTTTCCCTCTGGCTGATGGAGGAAACACCATATATTTT.

This clonotype was seen at least ten times. V and J are TRBV29-1 and TRBJ2-2; a possible D gene is TRBD2 (7 bases). Germline lookup yields CDR1 SQVTM and CDR2 ANQGSEA. Trimming took 7 bases from V and 4 from J, leaving 13 bases between them. The CDR3 runs 13 residues. The CDR3 nucleotides are TGCAGCGCGGGGGGCCTTTCCACCGGGGAGCTGTTTTTT. Amino acid sequence: CSAGGLSTGELFF.

The chain links TRBV5-1 to TRBJ2-5; perhaps TRBD2 as D (6 bases). Germline CDR1 SGHRS, CDR2 YFSETQ. This CDR3 spans 15 amino acids. V was shortened by 3 bases and J by 2 bases, with 14 bases between the two germline ends. The CDR3 spells CASSSVGGLQETQYF. The CDR3 bases are TGCGCCAGCAGCTCTGTGGGGGGATTGCAAGAGACCCAGTACTTC.

The rearrangement joins TRBV29-1 to TRBJ2-7; possibly TRBD1 or TRBD2 for D (5 bases each). The ends were cut back, 7 bases at V and 7 bases at J, with 20 bases in the middle. CDR1 and CDR2 from the germline V gene are SQVTM and ANQGSEA. This CDR3 is 13 amino acids long. For the CDR3, the DNA is TGCAGCGGGGTCCGGGACGGGGTTAGTGAGCAGTACTTC. Its protein product is CSGVRDGVSEQYF.

This clonotype came up a few times. The V and J genes are TRBV27 and TRBJ2-7, with TRBD1 matching over 7 bases. This CDR3 spans 14 amino acids. V lost 0 bases and J lost 5; bases outside the gene matches: 4. Germline CDR1 is MNHEY and CDR2 is SMNVEV (reference sequence). The CDR3 here is CASSLSRQGNEQYF. The CDR3 DNA reads as TGTGCCAGCAGTTTATCGAGACAGGGAAACGAGCAGTACTTC.